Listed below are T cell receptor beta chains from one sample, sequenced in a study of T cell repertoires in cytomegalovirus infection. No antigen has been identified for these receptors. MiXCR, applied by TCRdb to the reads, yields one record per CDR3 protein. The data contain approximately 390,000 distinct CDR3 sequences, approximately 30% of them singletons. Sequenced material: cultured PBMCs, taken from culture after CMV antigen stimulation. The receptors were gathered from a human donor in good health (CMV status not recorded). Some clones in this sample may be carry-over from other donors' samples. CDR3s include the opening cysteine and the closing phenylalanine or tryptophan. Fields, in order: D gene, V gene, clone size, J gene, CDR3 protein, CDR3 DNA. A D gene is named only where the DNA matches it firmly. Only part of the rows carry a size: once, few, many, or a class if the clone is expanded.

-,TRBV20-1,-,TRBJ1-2,CSANAPFPGYTF,TGCAGTGCTAACGCCCCTTTTCCTGGCTACACCTTC
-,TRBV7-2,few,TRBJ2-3,CASSLVSGGAVDTQYF,TGTGCCAGCAGCTTAGTATCGGGGGGCGCGGTAGATACGCAGTATTTT
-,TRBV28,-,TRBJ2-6,CASSLSDSGANVLTF,TGTGCCAGCAGTTTATCCGATTCTGGGGCCAACGTCCTGACTTTC
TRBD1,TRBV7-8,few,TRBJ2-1,CASSFPPLGQGASEQFF,TGTGCCAGCAGCTTCCCACCTCTGGGACAGGGGGCCAGTGAGCAGTTCTTC
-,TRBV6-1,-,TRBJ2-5,CASSEPLEETQYF,TGTGCCAGCAGTGAGCCTTTGGAAGAGACCCAGTACTTC
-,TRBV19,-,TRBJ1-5,CASSLKVPAPISNQPQHF,TGTGCCAGTAGCCTAAAAGTGCCTGCCCCTATTAGCAATCAGCCCCAGCATTTT
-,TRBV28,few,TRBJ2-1,CASGTYSSYNEQFF,TGTGCCAGCGGGACCTACAGCTCCTACAATGAGCAGTTCTTC
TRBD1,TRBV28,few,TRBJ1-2,CASSHPVLTGSYGYTF,TGTGCCAGCAGTCACCCGGTCCTGACAGGGAGCTATGGCTACACCTTC
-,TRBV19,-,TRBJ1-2,CASSIGQANYGYTF,TGTGCCAGTAGTATAGGTCAGGCTAACTATGGCTACACCTTC
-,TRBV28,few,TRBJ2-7,CASSLLGVELDAYEQYF,TGTGCCAGCAGTTTATTAGGCGTCGAGCTGGATGCCTACGAGCAGTACTTC
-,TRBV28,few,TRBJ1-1,CASSLFGYTEAFF,TGTGCCAGCAGTTTATTTGGGTACACTGAAGCTTTCTTT
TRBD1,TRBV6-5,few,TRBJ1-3,CASSYGYRGVGPGNTIYF,TGTGCCAGCAGTTACGGGTACAGGGGCGTCGGCCCTGGAAACACCATATATTTT
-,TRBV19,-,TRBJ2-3,CASRQVISTDTQYF,TGTGCCAGCCGACAGGTCATTAGCACAGATACGCAGTATTTT
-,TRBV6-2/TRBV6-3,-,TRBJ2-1,CASSFVSVEQFF,TGTGCCAGCAGTTTTGTGTCGGTTGAGCAGTTCTTC
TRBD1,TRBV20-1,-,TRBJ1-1,CSARSRGQSMNTEAFF,TGCAGTGCTAGAAGCCGGGGACAGTCCATGAACACTGAAGCTTTCTTT
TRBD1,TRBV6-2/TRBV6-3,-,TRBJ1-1,CASSRTGKNTEAFF,TGTGCCAGCAGTCGGACAGGAAAGAACACTGAAGCTTTCTTT
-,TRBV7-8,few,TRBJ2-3,CASSLPTGAPDTQYF,TGTGCCAGCAGTCTCCCCACGGGAGCGCCAGATACGCAGTATTTT
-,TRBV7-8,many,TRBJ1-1,CASSLDRQGLNTEAFF,TGTGCCAGCAGCTTAGACCGGCAGGGGTTGAACACTGAAGCTTTCTTT
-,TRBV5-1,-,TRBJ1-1,CASSLVFSGMGAGNTEAFF,TGCGCCAGCAGCTTGGTCTTCTCTGGGATGGGTGCCGGGAACACTGAAGCTTTCTTT
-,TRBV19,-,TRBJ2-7,CASSIADLYEQYF,TGTGCCAGTAGTATAGCGGACCTCTACGAGCAGTACTTC
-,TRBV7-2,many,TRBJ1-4,CASSPRESGNEKLFF,TGTGCCAGCAGCCCACGGGAATCGGGTAATGAAAAACTGTTTTTT
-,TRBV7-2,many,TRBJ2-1,CASSLAGFGYEQFF,TGTGCCAGCAGCTTAGCAGGGTTTGGGTATGAGCAGTTCTTC
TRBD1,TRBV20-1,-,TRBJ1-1,CSASRPGQVTAEAFF,TGCAGTGCTAGCCGACCGGGACAGGTGACGGCTGAAGCTTTCTTT
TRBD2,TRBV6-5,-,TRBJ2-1,CASSYSSGRGNEQFF,TGTGCCAGCAGTTACTCGAGCGGGAGAGGTAATGAGCAGTTCTTC
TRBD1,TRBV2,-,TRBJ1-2,CASSTGENYGYTF,TGTGCCAGCAGTACAGGGGAGAACTATGGCTACACCTTC
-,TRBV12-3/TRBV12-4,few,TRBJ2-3,CASSWTGREDTQYF,TGTGCCAGCAGTTGGACAGGGAGGGAGGATACGCAGTATTTT
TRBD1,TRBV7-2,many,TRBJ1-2,CASSLNSGQGTGGYTF,TGTGCCAGCAGCTTAAATTCCGGACAGGGGACAGGGGGCTACACCTTC
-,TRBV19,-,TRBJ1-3,CASRMTRGTGSGNTIYF,TGTGCCAGTAGAATGACAAGAGGGACGGGATCTGGAAACACCATATATTTT
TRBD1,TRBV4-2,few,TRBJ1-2,CASSQETGGGLLYGYTF,TGTGCCAGCAGCCAAGAGACAGGGGGCGGCCTACTCTATGGCTACACCTTC
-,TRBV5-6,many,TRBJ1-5,CASSLGGFINSNQPQHF,TGTGCCAGCAGCTTGGGCGGTTTTATTAATAGCAATCAGCCCCAGCATTTT
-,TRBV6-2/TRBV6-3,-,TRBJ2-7,CASSFAYLDRTYEQYF,TGTGCCAGCAGTTTTGCGTATCTTGACAGAACCTACGAGCAGTACTTC
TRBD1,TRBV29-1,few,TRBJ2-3,CSVRGWDRATDTQYF,TGCAGCGTTAGGGGCTGGGACAGAGCCACAGATACGCAGTATTTT
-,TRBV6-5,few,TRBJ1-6,CASSRETGTGNSPLHF,TGTGCCAGCAGCCGCGAGACCGGGACGGGGAATTCACCCCTCCACTTT
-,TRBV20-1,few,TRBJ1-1,CSARPYADTEAFF,TGCAGTGCTAGACCATATGCCGACACTGAAGCTTTCTTT
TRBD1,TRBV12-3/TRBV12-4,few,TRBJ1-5,CASRPGQYSNQPQHF,TGTGCCAGCCGTCCGGGACAGTATAGCAATCAGCCCCAGCATTTT
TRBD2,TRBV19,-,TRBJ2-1,CASSAYSGRGNEQFF,TGTGCCAGTAGTGCCTATAGCGGGAGAGGCAATGAGCAGTTCTTC
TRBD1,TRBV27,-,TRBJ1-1,CASSPGTADTEAFF,TGTGCCAGCAGTCCCGGGACAGCTGACACTGAAGCTTTCTTT
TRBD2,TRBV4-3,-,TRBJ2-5,CASSHDTSGSEGKKTQYF,TGCGCCAGCAGCCATGACACTAGCGGGAGCGAGGGAAAGAAGACCCAGTACTTC
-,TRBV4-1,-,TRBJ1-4,CASSFPERNEKLFF,TGCGCCAGCAGCTTCCCGGAACGTAATGAAAAACTGTTTTTT
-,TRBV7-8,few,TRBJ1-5,CASSTRGNGNQPQHF,TGTGCCAGCAGCACCAGGGGAAACGGCAATCAGCCCCAGCATTTT
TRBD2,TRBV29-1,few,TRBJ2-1,CSVYPSGKNSYNEQFF,TGCAGCGTTTATCCTAGCGGGAAAAACTCCTACAATGAGCAGTTCTTC
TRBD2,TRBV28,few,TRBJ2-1,CASSSQRGPYNEQFF,TGTGCCAGCAGTTCCCAGCGGGGACCCTACAATGAGCAGTTCTTC
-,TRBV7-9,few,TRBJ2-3,CASSHISDTQYF,TGTGCCAGCAGCCATATCTCAGATACGCAGTATTTT
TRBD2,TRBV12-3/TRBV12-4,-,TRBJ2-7,CASSLGGLAGISYEQYF,TGTGCCAGCAGTTTGGGTGGGCTAGCGGGGATCTCCTACGAGCAGTACTTC
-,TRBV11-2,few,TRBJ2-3,CASSLEYGSTDTQYF,TGTGCCAGCAGCTTAGAATATGGTTCGACAGATACGCAGTATTTT
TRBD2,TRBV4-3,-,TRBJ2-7,CASSIAGAYEQYF,TGCGCCAGCAGTATAGCGGGGGCCTACGAGCAGTACTTC
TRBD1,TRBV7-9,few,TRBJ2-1,CASSTQGDNEQFF,TGTGCCAGCAGCACACAGGGGGACAATGAGCAGTTCTTC
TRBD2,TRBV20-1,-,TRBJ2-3,CSARVSGGHYTQYF,TGCAGTGCTAGAGTGTCGGGGGGTCATTATACGCAGTATTTT
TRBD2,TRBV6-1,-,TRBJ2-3,CASSGGAGTSGRNRSDTQYF,TGTGCCAGCAGTGGCGGGGCTGGGACTAGCGGGAGGAATCGGTCAGATACGCAGTATTTT
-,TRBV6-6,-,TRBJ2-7,CASSWGGYEQYF,TGTGCCAGCAGTTGGGGCGGCTACGAGCAGTACTTC
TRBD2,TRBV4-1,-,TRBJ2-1,CASSQEGPEVAGASEQFF,TGCGCCAGCAGCCAAGAGGGTCCTGAGGTAGCGGGAGCAAGTGAGCAGTTCTTC
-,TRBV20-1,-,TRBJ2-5,CSAGRETQYF,TGCAGTGCAGGGCGGGAGACCCAGTACTTC
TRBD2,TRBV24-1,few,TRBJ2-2,CATSDISGRALDGELFF,TGTGCCACCAGTGATATTAGCGGGAGGGCCCTCGACGGGGAGCTGTTTTTT
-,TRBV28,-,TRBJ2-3,CASTFRDSTDTQYF,TGTGCCAGCACATTCCGGGACAGCACAGATACGCAGTATTTT
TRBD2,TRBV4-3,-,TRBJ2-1,CASSPSIAGGPNEQFF,TGCGCCAGCAGCCCTTCCATAGCGGGAGGGCCCAATGAGCAGTTCTTC
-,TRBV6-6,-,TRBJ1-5,CASRGGNQPQHF,TGTGCCAGCCGCGGCGGAAATCAGCCCCAGCATTTT
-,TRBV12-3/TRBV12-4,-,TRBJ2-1,CASSLAGSLALEQFF,TGTGCCAGCAGTTTAGCTGGCAGTTTGGCGCTCGAGCAGTTCTTC
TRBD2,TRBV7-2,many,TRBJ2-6,CASSRGGPGANVLTF,TGTGCCAGCAGCAGGGGAGGGCCCGGGGCCAACGTCCTGACTTTC